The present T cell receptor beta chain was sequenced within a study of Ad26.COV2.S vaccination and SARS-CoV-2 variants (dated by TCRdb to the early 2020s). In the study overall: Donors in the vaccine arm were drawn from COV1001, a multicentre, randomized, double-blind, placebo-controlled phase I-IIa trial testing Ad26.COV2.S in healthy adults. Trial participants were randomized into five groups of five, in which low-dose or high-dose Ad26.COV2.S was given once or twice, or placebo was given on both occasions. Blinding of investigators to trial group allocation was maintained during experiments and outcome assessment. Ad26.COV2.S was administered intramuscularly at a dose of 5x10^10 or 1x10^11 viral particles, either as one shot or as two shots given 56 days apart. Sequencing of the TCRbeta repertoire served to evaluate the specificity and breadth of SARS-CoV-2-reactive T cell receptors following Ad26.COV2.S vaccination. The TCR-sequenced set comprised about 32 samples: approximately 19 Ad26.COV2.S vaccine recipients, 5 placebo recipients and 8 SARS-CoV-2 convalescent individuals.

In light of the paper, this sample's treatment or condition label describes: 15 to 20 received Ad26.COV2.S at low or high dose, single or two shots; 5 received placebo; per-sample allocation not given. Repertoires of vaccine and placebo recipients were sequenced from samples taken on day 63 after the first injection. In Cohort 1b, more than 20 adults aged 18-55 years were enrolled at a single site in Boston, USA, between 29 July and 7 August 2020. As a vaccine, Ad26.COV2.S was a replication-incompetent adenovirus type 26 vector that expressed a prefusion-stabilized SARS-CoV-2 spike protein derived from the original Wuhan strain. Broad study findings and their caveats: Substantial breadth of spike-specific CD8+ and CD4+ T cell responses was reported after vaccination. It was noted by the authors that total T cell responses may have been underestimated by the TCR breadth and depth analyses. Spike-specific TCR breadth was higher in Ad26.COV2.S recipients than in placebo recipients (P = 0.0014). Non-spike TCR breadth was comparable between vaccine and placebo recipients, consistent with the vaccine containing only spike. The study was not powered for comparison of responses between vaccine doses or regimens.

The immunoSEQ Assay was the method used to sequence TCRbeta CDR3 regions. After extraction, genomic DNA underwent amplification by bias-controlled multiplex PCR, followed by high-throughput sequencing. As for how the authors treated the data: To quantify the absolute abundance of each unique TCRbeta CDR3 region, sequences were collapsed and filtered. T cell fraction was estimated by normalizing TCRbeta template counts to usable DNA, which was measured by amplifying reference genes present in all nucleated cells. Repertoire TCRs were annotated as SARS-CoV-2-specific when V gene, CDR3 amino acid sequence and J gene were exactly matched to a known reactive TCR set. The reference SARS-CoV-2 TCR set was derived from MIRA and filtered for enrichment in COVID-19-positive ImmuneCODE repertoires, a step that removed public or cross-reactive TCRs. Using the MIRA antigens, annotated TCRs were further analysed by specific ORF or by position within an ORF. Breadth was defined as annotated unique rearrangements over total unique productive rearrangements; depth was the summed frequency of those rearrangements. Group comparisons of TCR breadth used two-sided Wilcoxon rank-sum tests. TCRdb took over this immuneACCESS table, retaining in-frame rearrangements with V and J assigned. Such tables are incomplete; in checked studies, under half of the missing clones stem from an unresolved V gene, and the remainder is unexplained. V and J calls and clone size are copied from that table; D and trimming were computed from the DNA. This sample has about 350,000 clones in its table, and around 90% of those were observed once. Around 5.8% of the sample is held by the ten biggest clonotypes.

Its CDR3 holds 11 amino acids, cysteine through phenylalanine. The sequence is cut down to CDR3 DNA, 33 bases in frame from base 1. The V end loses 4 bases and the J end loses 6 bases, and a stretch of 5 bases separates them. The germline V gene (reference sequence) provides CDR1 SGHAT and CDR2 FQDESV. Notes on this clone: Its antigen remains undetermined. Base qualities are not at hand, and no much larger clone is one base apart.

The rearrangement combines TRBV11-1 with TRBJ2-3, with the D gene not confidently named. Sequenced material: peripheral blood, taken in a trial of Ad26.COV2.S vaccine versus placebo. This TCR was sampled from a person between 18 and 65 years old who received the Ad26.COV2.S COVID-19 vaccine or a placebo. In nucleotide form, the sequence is TGTGCCAGCAGCTCCTCGGATACGCAGTATTTT. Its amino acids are CASSSSDTQYF.